These T cell receptor beta chains were read from a single sample in a study of blood T cell repertoires in COVID-19. Generated by immunoSEQ multiplex PCR, the TCRdb table keeps only in-frame clones and is missing some. The data contain approximately 180,000 clones, 85% to 90% of them singletons. Specimen: PBMCs or T cells enriched from blood (not recorded which). The receptors here all came from a woman aged 35 to 49 with acute COVID-19. The CDR3 runs from the conserved cysteine through the conserved F or W. D genes are given only for firm matches. Clone size is given for some rows only: seen once, a few or many times, or a class if the clone is expanded.

j_call v_call clone_size d_call cdr3_nt cdr3_aa
TRBJ1-2 TRBV27 - TRBD1 TGTGCCAGCAGGGGGGACAGGTGGTTTGGCTACACCTTC CASRGDRWFGYTF
TRBJ1-6 TRBV28 - TRBD1 TGTGCCAGCAGACCTCGACAGGGGTATAATTCACCCCTCCACTTT CASRPRQGYNSPLHF
TRBJ1-4 TRBV7-6 - TRBD1 TGTGCCAGCAGCTTAGGGACAGGACGGGGTGAAAAACTGTTTTTT CASSLGTGRGEKLFF
TRBJ1-5 TRBV4-2 few - TGTGCCAGCAGCCAAAACTTGAGGCAGCCCCAGCATTTT CASSQNLRQPQHF
TRBJ2-2 TRBV6-5 once TRBD2 TGTGCCAGCAGTTACACTAGCGGGGGCTCGGGCGGGGAGCTGTTTTTT CASSYTSGGSGGELFF
TRBJ2-1 TRBV7-3 - - TGTGCCAGCAGCCCGATCGGACAGCCCTACAATGAGCAGTTCTTC CASSPIGQPYNEQFF
TRBJ1-4 TRBV2 few TRBD1 TGTGCCAGTAACAAACCCACTGGAGGGGACAGTCCTATTCTGCGCGGGGAAAAACTGTTTTTT CASNKPTGGDSPILRGEKLFF
TRBJ1-2 TRBV29-1 once TRBD1 TGCAGCGCGTCCGGACAGGCTATTAAAAGAGGCTACACCTTC CSASGQAIKRGYTF
TRBJ1-2 TRBV5-1 - - TGCGCCAGCAGTGGGGGCCAGGGATTCTATGGCTACACCTTC CASSGGQGFYGYTF
TRBJ1-1 TRBV30 - - TGTGCCTGGAGTACAGTGACGAACACTGAAGCTTTCTTT CAWSTVTNTEAFF
TRBJ1-5 TRBV7-2 - - TGTGCCAGCAGCACCAAGACAGATCAGCCCCAGCATTTT CASSTKTDQPQHF
TRBJ2-5 TRBV6-5 - TRBD1 TGTGCCAGCAGAAGGGGGACAGGGGGCCGCGAGACCCAGTACTTC CASRRGTGGRETQYF
TRBJ2-5 TRBV3-1/TRBV3-2 - - TGTGCCAGCAGCCAAGGTCGGGGTCGAGAGACCCAGTACTTC CASSQGRGRETQYF
TRBJ1-1 TRBV30 - TRBD1 TGTGCCTGGAGTACCCGGGACAGGGGCCTGAACACTGAAGCTTTCTTT CAWSTRDRGLNTEAFF
TRBJ1-3 TRBV18 - - TGTGCCAGCTCAACGAGGACAGCACGAAACACCATATATTTT CASSTRTARNTIYF
TRBJ1-6 TRBV20-1 few - TGCAGTGCTGGGCCTCATTCACCCCTCCACTTT CSAGPHSPLHF
TRBJ2-3 TRBV5-1 - TRBD2 TGCGCCAGCAGCTTAGTAGGTAGCGGGGGGATCAGCACAGATACGCAGTATTTT CASSLVGSGGISTDTQYF
TRBJ1-2 TRBV4-1 - - TGCGCCAGCAGCCAAGGGACAGCCGATCGCTATGGCTACACCTTC CASSQGTADRYGYTF
TRBJ2-5 TRBV5-7 - TRBD2 TGTGCCAGCAGCTATCGAGCGGGAGGGTTGGTAGAGACCCAGTACTTC CASSYRAGGLVETQYF
TRBJ2-7 TRBV20-1 - TRBD1 TGCAGTGCTAGAACAGGGGGCGAGCAGTACTTC CSARTGGEQYF
TRBJ1-2 TRBV29-1 once TRBD1 TGCAGCGTTGGGGGGACAGGGGGAGGCTACACCTTC CSVGGTGGGYTF
TRBJ2-5 TRBV6-1 once TRBD2 TGTGCCAGCATTGAAAGCGGGGGGTCTATAGAGACCCAGTACTTC CASIESGGSIETQYF
TRBJ2-7 TRBV5-1 - - TGCGCCAGCAGCTTGCTAGTCGACTCCTACGAGCAGTACTTC CASSLLVDSYEQYF
TRBJ2-2 TRBV28 - TRBD2 TGTGCCAGCAGTAGCACGACCCCGGGACTAGCGGGGGGGCTGGGTACCGGGGAGCTGTTTTTT CASSSTTPGLAGGLGTGELFF
TRBJ1-1 TRBV18 - - TGTGCCAGCTCACACCCGGCAGGGCTGAACACTGAAGCTTTCTTT CASSHPAGLNTEAFF
TRBJ1-2 TRBV3-1/TRBV3-2 - - TGTGCCAGCAGCCAGGCTGAAGAAACCTATGGCTACACCTTC CASSQAEETYGYTF
TRBJ1-2 TRBV5-1 - TRBD1 TGCGCCAGCAGCCCAAGGACAGGGACTTATGGCTACACCTTC CASSPRTGTYGYTF
TRBJ2-7 TRBV5-4 - TRBD1 TGTGCCAGCAGCATAACCGGGACAGCCTACGAGCAGTACTTC CASSITGTAYEQYF
TRBJ1-2 TRBV6-5 few - TGTGCCAGCAGTTCCGGCGGCCGGAACTATGGCTACACCTTC CASSSGGRNYGYTF
TRBJ2-3 TRBV7-3 - - TGTGCCAGCAGCTCAGACGGGGGAAAGGCTACGCAGTATTTT CASSSDGGKATQYF
TRBJ1-3 TRBV3-1/TRBV3-2 once TRBD1 TGTGCCAGCAGCAACGGACAGGGGGCGAACACCATATATTTT CASSNGQGANTIYF
TRBJ1-4 TRBV5-1 - TRBD1 TGCGCCAGCATGAGGGGGCCAACTAATGAAAAACTGTTTTTT CASMRGPTNEKLFF
TRBJ2-7 TRBV11-2 few - TGTGCCAGCAGCTCTCGGACACCGCCGTACGAGCAGTACTTC CASSSRTPPYEQYF
TRBJ2-5 TRBV9 - - TGTGCCAGCAACCCGACAGGGAGGACAGAGACCCAGTACTTC CASNPTGRTETQYF
TRBJ1-6 TRBV28 - TRBD1 TGTGCCAGCAGTCTGACAGGGGGCTCCTATAATTCACCCCTCCACTTT CASSLTGGSYNSPLHF
TRBJ2-2 TRBV6-5 once TRBD1 TGTGCCAGCAGTTTCCAGGGGGCCGGGACCGGGGAGCTGTTTTTT CASSFQGAGTGELFF
TRBJ2-7 TRBV4-3 - TRBD2 TGCGCCAGCAGCCAGGAACTAGCGGGAAGCTCCTACGAGCAGTACTTC CASSQELAGSSYEQYF
TRBJ2-3 TRBV7-8 once TRBD2 TGTGCCAGCAGCTTAGATTATTTTTCGGGACTAGCGGGGGGAGATACGCAGTATTTT CASSLDYFSGLAGGDTQYF
TRBJ2-7 TRBV5-6 few TRBD1 TGTGCCAGCAGCACGGGACAGGGTAGGCACGAGCAGTACTTC CASSTGQGRHEQYF
TRBJ1-4 TRBV28 - - TGTGCCAGCACGTCTACGGGGATCGGGGAAAAACTGTTTTTT CASTSTGIGEKLFF
TRBJ2-1 TRBV14 - TRBD2 TGTGCCAGCAGCCAACTACGGACTAGCGGGGGACAGCTCAATGAGCAGTTCTTC CASSQLRTSGGQLNEQFF
TRBJ1-1 TRBV5-1 - - TGCGCCAGCAGCTTGGATGGGCGGGGTAGGGACACTGAAGCTTTCTTT CASSLDGRGRDTEAFF
TRBJ2-1 TRBV12-3/TRBV12-4 - - TGTGCCAGCAGCCTTGACGGGGATGAGCAGTTCTTC CASSLDGDEQFF
TRBJ1-4 TRBV12-3/TRBV12-4 once - TGTGCCAGCAGGGGGGCGGGCAGGGAAAAACTGTTTTTT CASRGAGREKLFF
TRBJ2-5 TRBV6-5 - - TGTGCCAGCAGTTACTGGGGACTAGAGACCCAGTACTTC CASSYWGLETQYF
TRBJ2-7 TRBV7-6 - TRBD2 TGTGCCAGCTCCCCCGGCACTAGCGGAGGGGAGGACGAGCAGTACTTC CASSPGTSGGEDEQYF
TRBJ2-1 TRBV4-1 - TRBD1 TGCGCCAGCAGCCAGTCGGACAGGGTAAGCTCCTACAATGAGCAGTTCTTC CASSQSDRVSSYNEQFF
TRBJ1-4 TRBV4-1 - - TGCGCCAGCAGCCAGTATACAGGGTCTAATGAAAAACTGTTTTTT CASSQYTGSNEKLFF
TRBJ2-5 TRBV7-9 - TRBD2 TGTGCCAGCAGCTCTTCATCACTAGCGGTACAAGAGACCCAGTACTTC CASSSSSLAVQETQYF